Described below is a single T cell receptor beta chain sequence and its context. It has no known antigen specificity. No base qualities exist here, and no much larger clone lies one base off it. The immunoSEQ Assay was used to immunosequence TCRbeta CDR3 regions from genomic DNA. Before high-throughput sequencing, genomic DNA was amplified using bias-controlled multiplex PCR. In the paper's pipeline: To quantify the absolute abundance of each unique TCRbeta CDR3 region, the sequences were collapsed and filtered. Clonality, defined as 1 minus Pielou's evenness, was calculated using productive rearrangements only. Tumor T-cell fraction was calculated by normalizing TCRbeta template counts to the amount of usable DNA, which was estimated from several housekeeping genes. Clones with significantly greater frequencies in on-treatment versus baseline samples were identified using a previously published method. TCRdb holds this immuneACCESS table with in-frame rearrangements only. Some clones are missing; in checked studies, unresolved V genes explain under half, and the rest has no known cause. D and trimming were read from the DNA, whereas the V and J calls and clone size are those reported in that table. Present in this sample are under 3,000 clones, approximately 17% of which were seen just once. The ten most abundant clones make up 21% of the sample.

Taken from the germline V gene, the CDR1 and CDR2 loops are SGHNT and YENEEA. The CDR3 runs 14 amino acids, cysteine and phenylalanine included. Just the 42-base CDR3 DNA is kept, in frame starting at base 1. Relative to germline, V is missing 4 bases and J is missing 6 bases, with 5 bases of the junction outside any gene match. The sample comes from a study of sequential checkpoint blockade in melanoma (dated by TCRdb to the late 2010s). The study in broad terms: Patients were assigned by 1:1 randomization to either first-line nivolumab followed by ipilimumab (arm A) or ipilimumab followed by nivolumab (arm B). Maintenance nivolumab came after both trial sequences. TCRbeta immunosequencing was performed on DNA from roughly 91 pretreatment melanoma tumor samples. For 20 to 25 patients, matched tumor biopsies were obtained before treatment and at week 13, following single-agent nivolumab (arm A) or ipilimumab (arm B). About 76% of the matched pre- and post-treatment tumor biopsy pairs came from the same lesion. Beyond this particular receptor, the publication reports: Larger, independent patient cohorts are needed to validate the response-prediction model that combines TCR metrics and mutation burden. Patients with increases in tumor T-cell fraction and clonality by week 13 were approximately 30 times more likely to achieve clinical benefit. Small sample sizes and reduced statistical power limited the analyses of tumor T-cell fraction within each arm. PD-L1 staining and CD8+ T-cell counts correlated with tumor T-cell fraction and clonality, whereas mutational load did not. Among patients in arm A, the nivolumab-first arm, pretreatment tumor TIL clonality was associated with response (P = .04).

The treatment or condition label here, explained by the study, means: randomized to nivolumab then ipilimumab (arm A) or the reverse (arm B). None of the trial patients had been given prior DNA-damaging chemotherapy. CheckMate 064, a randomized, open-label phase II trial of sequential checkpoint blockade, was the source of the samples, all of which came from patients with melanoma. Genomic DNA from formalin-fixed paraffin-embedded (FFPE) tissue samples was used for tumor TCR sequencing. The rearrangement combines TRBV11-3 with TRBJ2-1; TRBD2 agrees with 8 junctional bases. Sequenced here: tumor tissue (inferred from file names), sampled from a patient given nivolumab and ipilimumab in sequence. The origin of this receptor is a human donor with melanoma. The DNA sequence is given as TGTGCCAGCAGCTCCGGGGGGGCTCTCAATGAGCAGTTCTTC. Its product reads: CASSSGGALNEQFF.